This T cell receptor beta chain was identified in a study of CD8 T cells in ankylosing spondylitis. Quantitative molecular-barcoded 5'-RACE generated the TCR beta libraries. TCRdb processed the 5' RACE reads anew with MiXCR; each CDR3 protein has one entry. Of some 450,000 distinct CDR3 sequences listed, roughly 18% are singletons. About this clonotype: Its antigen is not identified.

V dropped 6 bases and J dropped 6 bases, with 17 bases sitting between them. The CDR3 is 13 amino acids. Germline V lookup: CDR1 DFQATT, CDR2 SNEGSKA (reference sequence). The study's findings and limits: Reported data indicate significant enrichment of disease-linked clones within matched ankylosing spondylitis synovial fluid. Ankylosing spondylitis blood appeared to carry a characteristic TCR beta motif of under ten highly homologous variants.

The chain joins TRBV20-1 to TRBJ2-5; D ambiguous. Sequencing was done on a sample of blood, either unsorted or a sorted T cell fraction (not recorded which). The sequence was collected from a male donor with ankylosing spondylitis. The CDR3 coding sequence is TGCAGTGCCCCCCCAGACGGCAGCCAGACCCAGTACTTC. Protein: CSAPPDGSQTQYF.